This TCR beta chain was observed in a study of blood T cell repertoires in COVID-19. Method: immunoSEQ multiplex PCR; TCRdb's copy keeps in-frame clones and lacks some. The sample includes about 150,000 clones, 70% to 90% of them seen just once. Unmatched junction bases numbered 6, after V lost 2 bases and J lost 1 base. The CDR3 length is 16 residues. In germline, CDR1 is SGHAT, CDR2 FQNNGV. This receptor was identified in a man over 45 with active or convalescent COVID-19. Sequences were obtained from peripheral blood. This sequence joins TRBV11-2 and TRBJ2-5; 8 bases line up with TRBD2. The CDR3 DNA follows: TGTGCCAGCAGCTTAACTAGCGGAGCTTTCCAAGAGACCCAGTACTTC. The encoded protein is CASSLTSGAFQETQYF.